The 23 T cell receptor beta chains given below trace back to one sample, sequenced in a study of blood T cell repertoires in COVID-19. Sequencing used immunoSEQ multiplex PCR; TCRdb keeps in-frame clones, though not all of them. This table has about 210,000 clones, about 86% appearing once. The sample taken for sequencing was PBMCs or T cells enriched from blood (not recorded which). These receptors were obtained from a woman between 40 and 50 years old with acute COVID-19.

V usage is TRBV2 and J usage is TRBJ2-7; the D gene is possibly TRBD1 (5 bases). Trimming removed 6 bases from V and 2 bases from J, with 14 bases in between. The CDR3 spans 14 residues. Germline V CDR1 and CDR2: SNHLY, FYNNEI. CDR3 in amino acids: CASRAQQGTYEQYF. Here the CDR3 DNA reads TGTGCCAGCAGGGCCCAGCAGGGTACCTACGAGCAGTACTTC.

The chain uses TRBV10-1 and TRBJ1-1; the match to TRBD1 covers 7 bases. CDR1 is WNHNN, CDR2 SYGVQD, per germline (reference sequence). V dropped 6 bases and J dropped 3; count of bases not matched to a gene: 10. This CDR3 has 15 residues. CDR3 nucleotides: TGCGCCAGCAGCCGCGGACAGGAATTAGACACTGAAGCTTTCTTT. Protein sequence: CASSRGQELDTEAFF.

The chain links TRBV3-1 (or the pseudogene TRBV3-2) to TRBJ2-7; tentatively, D is TRBD2 (5 bases). Germline-derived CDR1 and CDR2 are LGHDT and YNNKEL (reference sequence). CDR3 length: 13 amino acids. V was clipped by 5 bases and J by 5 bases, with 13 bases between them. In DNA form, the CDR3 reads TGTGCCAGCAGCTGGAGGACCGCCGACGAGCAGTACTTC. This encodes CASSWRTADEQYF.

The chain employs TRBV7-3 and TRBJ1-4; no reliable D call. Trimming shortened V by 4 bases and J by 3 bases, and 12 bases separated the two germline ends. Germline V lookup: CDR1 SGHTA, CDR2 FQGTGA. The CDR3 is 15 amino acids. The CDR3 bases are TGTGCCAGCAGCTCGGGCGGGCTCCCTAATGAAAAACTGTTTTTT. Translated: CASSSGGLPNEKLFF.

This sequence joins TRBV19 and TRBJ2-3, with D perhaps matching TRBD1 (5 bases). The CDR3 totals 13 residues. Trimming left V 4 bases short and J 4 bases short, with 9 bases between. Germline V gene sequence: CDR1 LNHDA, CDR2 SQIVND (reference sequence). CDR3 sequence reads: CASSRGRADTQYF. CDR3 DNA: TGTGCCAGTAGTAGGGGCAGGGCAGATACGCAGTATTTT.

The chain employs TRBV14 and TRBJ2-7, with 8 bases that match TRBD1. V shed 4 bases, J shed 2 bases, and the junction held 4 bases outside the gene matches. CDR1 is SGHDN and CDR2 is FVKESK in the germline V gene. The CDR3 loop spans 14 amino acids. This CDR3 is CASSLGQGTYEQYF. CDR3 sequence (DNA): TGTGCCAGCAGCCTTGGACAGGGCACCTACGAGCAGTACTTC.

The V and J genes are TRBV5-1 and TRBJ2-3; weak D call: TRBD2 (5 bases). The germline V gene has CDR1 SGHRS and CDR2 YFSETQ. V dropped 0 bases and J dropped 4 bases, with 9 bases sitting between them. CDR3 length equals 14 residues. CDR3 amino acids: CASSLAEGADTQYF. CDR3 DNA sequence: TGCGCCAGCAGCTTGGCCGAGGGAGCAGATACGCAGTATTTT.

This clone was picked up a small number of times. The chain recombines TRBV9 with TRBJ2-7; D is possibly TRBD2 (5 bases). Trimming left V 7 bases short and J 0 bases short, with 14 bases between. The CDR3 has 14 residues. Per germline, CDR1 SGDLS and CDR2 YYNGEE. CDR3 sequence reads: CASGEGGSSYEQYF. Written as DNA, the CDR3 is TGTGCCAGCGGGGAAGGTGGGAGCTCCTACGAGCAGTACTTC.

This chain uses TRBV30 with TRBJ2-1; 7 nucleotides align to TRBD2. CDR1 is GTSNPN, CDR2 SVGIG, per germline (reference sequence). CDR3 length: 15 amino acids. J lost 0 bases, V lost 0 bases, and 2 bases had no gene match. The CDR3 loop reads CAWSVPSGSYNEQFF. The CDR3, as DNA: TGTGCCTGGAGTGTTCCTAGCGGCTCCTACAATGAGCAGTTCTTC.

In its sample, this clone was seen a few times. This chain links TRBV30 with TRBJ1-2; maybe TRBD1 (5 bases). The CDR3 has 15 residues. V dropped 2 bases and J dropped 4 bases, with 17 bases sitting between them. Germline V gene lookup returns CDR1 GTSNPN and CDR2 SVGIG (reference sequence). In DNA, the CDR3 is TGTGCCTGGAGTCAGGGCGGAGGGTCCTCCTATGGCTACACCTTC. It is translated as CAWSQGGGSSYGYTF.

V gene TRBV5-4 combines with J gene TRBJ2-1; 16 bases align to TRBD2. This CDR3 is built from 16 residues. With 3 bases clipped from V and 8 bases from J, the junction kept 5 bases outside the gene matches. Germline CDR1 is SGHNT and CDR2 is YYREEE (reference sequence). CDR3 loop: CASSSGTSGRAYEQFF. The CDR3 DNA follows: TGTGCCAGCAGCTCCGGGACTAGCGGGAGGGCCTATGAGCAGTTCTTC.

This CDR3 reads CASSRGTSSLFNEQYF. The DNA of the CDR3 is TGTGCCAGCAGTCGAGGGACTAGCAGCCTTTTCAACGAGCAGTACTTC. V and J are TRBV6-6 and TRBJ2-7; 9 bases line up with TRBD2. Germline V gene lookup returns CDR1 MNHNY and CDR2 SVGAGI (reference sequence). The CDR3 totals 16 residues. With 5 bases clipped from V and 5 bases from J, the junction kept 13 bases outside the gene matches.

The genes are TRBV7-9 and TRBJ2-1; no clear D. This CDR3 is built from 14 residues. Trimming removed 5 bases from V and 5 bases from J, with 13 bases in between. CDR1 is SEHNR and CDR2 is FQNEAQ in the germline V gene (reference sequence). Written as DNA, the CDR3 is TGTGCCAGCAGCCAGAGGCAGAGCCACAATGAGCAGTTCTTC. This sequence encodes CASSQRQSHNEQFF.

CDR3 protein: CASLGTSLTGELFF. The CDR3 coding sequence is TGTGCCAGCCTGGGGACTAGTTTGACCGGGGAGCTGTTTTTT. V usage is TRBV2 and J usage is TRBJ2-2; 8 bases are shared with TRBD2. Germline assignment: CDR1 SNHLY and CDR2 FYNNEI. V shed 8 bases, J shed 5 bases, and the junction held 7 bases outside the gene matches. The CDR3 has 14 residues. Complete variable domain (other parts from reference TRBV2 and TRBJ2-2): EPEVTQTPSHQVTQMGQEVILRCVPISNHLYFYWYRQILGQKVEFLVSFYNNEISEKSEIFDDQFSVERPDGSNFTLKIRSTKLEDSAMYFCASLGTSLTGELFFGEGSRLTVL.

This chain joins TRBV5-8 and TRBJ1-5; 9 bases map to TRBD1. Per germline, CDR1 SGHTS and CDR2 YDEGEE. The V segment lost 4 bases and the J segment 0 bases; nucleotides outside the gene matches: 8. The CDR3 is 17 residues long. The chain's CDR3 is CASSTGQGPISNQPQHF. For the CDR3, the DNA is TGTGCCAGCAGCACCGGACAGGGGCCTATTAGCAATCAGCCCCAGCATTTT.

This sequence joins TRBV6-5 and TRBJ1-3; a possible D gene is TRBD1 (5 bases). Per the germline V gene, CDR1 is MNHEY and CDR2 is SVGAGI. CDR3 length: 16 amino acids. With 0 bases removed from V and 3 bases from J, the gap between germline ends came to 12 bases. CDR3 region: CASSYSAGGSGNTIYF. The CDR3 DNA sequence: TGTGCCAGCAGTTACTCGGCGGGGGGAAGTGGAAACACCATATATTTT.

The chain recombines TRBV5-4 with TRBJ2-7; possible D gene TRBD1, 9 bases. With 4 bases removed from V and 4 bases from J, the gap between germline ends came to 21 bases. The CDR3 has 16 amino acids. Germline V gene sequence: CDR1 SGHNT, CDR2 YYREEE (reference sequence). The CDR3 spells CASSRGGQGDQYEQYF. CDR3 nucleotides: TGTGCCAGCAGCCGGGGGGGACAGGGTGATCAATACGAGCAGTACTTC.

This clone occurred a few times. The chain links TRBV4-2 to TRBJ1-3; perhaps TRBD1 as D (6 bases). This CDR3 has 15 residues. Between the trimmed V and J ends, which lost 6 bases and 0 bases, there was a span of 12 bases. CDR1 and CDR2 from the germline V gene are LGHNA and YNFKEQ. The CDR3 DNA reads TGTGCCAGCAGAAACGACAGGAGCTCTGGAAACACCATATATTTT. Translation gives CASRNDRSSGNTIYF.

The V and J genes are TRBV9 and TRBJ1-1; 7 bases align to TRBD1. Trimming took 3 bases from V and 5 from J; bases not matched to a gene: 7. CDR1 SGDLS and CDR2 YYNGEE come from the germline V gene. CDR3 length equals 14 residues. As DNA, the CDR3 is TGTGCCAGCAGCGGGACGACAGGGCAAACTGAAGCTTTCTTT. Amino acid sequence: CASSGTTGQTEAFF.

The chain employs TRBV5-1 and TRBJ2-3, with D maybe TRBD2 (5 bases). Trimming pared 7 bases from V and 0 bases from J, leaving 18 bases between. Looked up from germline, CDR1 is SGHRS and CDR2 is YFSETQ. CDR3 length: 16 residues. CDR3 sequence (DNA): TGCGCCAGCGTCTCGACCCCGGGGTTAAGCACAGATACGCAGTATTTT. Amino acids: CASVSTPGLSTDTQYF.

The chain uses TRBV6-1 and TRBJ2-3, with D possibly being TRBD2 (6 bases). V lost 3 bases to trimming and J lost 2 bases, with 15 bases between them. The germline V gene encodes CDR1 MNHNS and CDR2 SASEGT. This CDR3 has 16 amino acids. DNA of the CDR3: TGTGCCAGCAGTGATTTCCGGGGGAGCCTCACAGATACGCAGTATTTT. Its protein is CASSDFRGSLTDTQYF.

This clone was seen more than once but under ten times. The CDR3 reads CASSIAGNYGYTF. The CDR3 region has the DNA TGTGCCAGTAGTATCGCAGGCAACTATGGCTACACCTTC. V usage is TRBV19 and J usage is TRBJ1-2; D unresolved. The CDR3 contains 13 residues. V was shortened by 3 bases and J by 2 bases, with 7 bases between the two germline ends. From germline, CDR1 is LNHDA and CDR2 SQIVND (reference sequence).

J is TRBJ2-2 and V is TRBV19; D gene unclear. CDR1 is LNHDA and CDR2 is SQIVND in the germline V gene (reference sequence). With 6 bases removed from V and 6 bases from J, the gap between germline ends came to 11 bases. The CDR3 runs to 13 residues. The CDR3 here is CASSPVIPGELFF. The CDR3 DNA reads TGTGCCAGTAGCCCCGTAATCCCCGGGGAGCTGTTTTTT.